This T cell receptor (beta chain) was found in a study of blood T cell repertoires in COVID-19. Across the whole study: The samples span acute and convalescent COVID-19 from the United States, Italy and Spain. PBMCs, B-cell-depleted T cells, or T cells provided the cDNA or gDNA that made up the material.

The V gene's germline CDR1 is MNHEY and CDR2 SVGAGI. CDR3 length: 14 amino acids. Trimming removed 5 bases at V and 6 bases at J, with 17 bases between. Libraries were prepared by immunoSEQ multiplex PCR; TCRdb keeps only in-frame clonotypes and omits some of them. Of about 200,000 clones listed, roughly 83% are singletons. The chain uses TRBV6-5 and TRBJ2-7; D is perhaps TRBD1 (6 bases). The clonotype comes from a woman in her 40s with COVID-19, enrolled during active disease. The sample taken for sequencing was peripheral blood. CDR3 region: CASSHLQGIAEQYF. CDR3 sequence (DNA): TGTGCCAGCAGTCACCTACAGGGAATCGCCGAGCAGTACTTC.